A single sample gave rise to the 2 T cell receptor beta chains below, sequenced in a study of T cell responses to AZD1222 COVID-19 vaccine. Profiling relied on immunoSEQ multiplex PCR, and the TCRdb table lists in-frame clones only, not all of them. This table holds around 63,000 clones, 85% found once. Sequencing was performed on peripheral blood, taken on day 0 of AZD1222 vaccination. The origin of the receptors is an adult in good health.

V usage is TRBV9 and J usage is TRBJ1-3; D ambiguous. The CDR3 spans 15 residues. Germline CDR1 is SGDLS and CDR2 is YYNGEE. Trimming took 3 bases from V and 0 from J, leaving 10 bases between them. The CDR3 nucleotides are TGTGCCAGCAGCGCCACCCGGGGCTCTGGAAACACCATATATTTT. It translates to CASSATRGSGNTIYF.

This clone was found a few times. This chain uses TRBV15 with TRBJ2-4; D is ambiguous. Germline V CDR1 and CDR2: LNHNV, YYDKDF (reference sequence). V shed 3 bases and J shed 1 base, with 13 bases lying between them. CDR3 length: 16 amino acids. The DNA of the CDR3 is TGTGCCACCAGCAGCGGGCCCCCGGCGGCCAAAAACATTCAGTACTTC. Its protein product is CATSSGPPAAKNIQYF.